A selection of T cell receptor beta chains follows, all from one sample in a study of cytotoxic CD8 clonotypes in ibrutinib-treated CLL. Sequencing used immunoSEQ multiplex PCR; TCRdb keeps in-frame clones, though not all of them. The sample holds some 70,000 clones, about nine tenths seen once. The sequences come from PBMCs, collected after 12 months of ibrutinib treatment. The receptors originated from a human donor with chronic lymphocytic leukemia. CDR3s include the opening cysteine and the closing phenylalanine or tryptophan. A D gene is named only where the DNA matches it firmly. Expanded clones get a size class; other rows say once, few or many, or leave the size out.

d_call: -
clone_size: -
v_call: TRBV19
j_call: TRBJ2-7
cdr3_nt: TGTGCCAGTAGTATAGCGTCCGGGACCCCTTCCTACGAGCAGTACTTC
cdr3_aa: CASSIASGTPSYEQYF

d_call: -
clone_size: -
v_call: TRBV7-9
j_call: TRBJ2-1
cdr3_nt: TGTGCCAGCAGCTTAGCCCAGCCAGCTTTAAACAATGAGCAGTTCTTC
cdr3_aa: CASSLAQPALNNEQFF

d_call: -
clone_size: -
v_call: TRBV18
j_call: TRBJ1-5
cdr3_nt: TGTGCCAGCTCACTAAACAGGGAAACACGCCAGCCCCAGCATTTT
cdr3_aa: CASSLNRETRQPQHF

d_call: -
clone_size: -
v_call: TRBV15
j_call: TRBJ2-1
cdr3_nt: TGTGCCACCAGCAGAAGCAGGACCCACAATGAGCAGTTCTTC
cdr3_aa: CATSRSRTHNEQFF

d_call: -
clone_size: -
v_call: TRBV7-8
j_call: TRBJ2-1
cdr3_nt: TGTGCCAGCAGCTTGGTTTTTGACGGTCGCTCCTACAATGAGCAGTTCTTC
cdr3_aa: CASSLVFDGRSYNEQFF

d_call: TRBD2
clone_size: -
v_call: TRBV7-2
j_call: TRBJ2-1
cdr3_nt: TGTGCCAGCAGCTTACTAGCGGGAGTTGGCAATGAGCAGTTCTTC
cdr3_aa: CASSLLAGVGNEQFF

d_call: -
clone_size: once
v_call: TRBV12-5
j_call: TRBJ2-3
cdr3_nt: TGTGCTAGTGGTTTGTGGCAGGTATTTGCAGATACGCAGTATTTT
cdr3_aa: CASGLWQVFADTQYF

d_call: TRBD2
clone_size: few
v_call: TRBV6-5
j_call: TRBJ2-2
cdr3_nt: TGTGCCAGCAGTTACGCGGGGGAGAACACCGGGGAGCTGTTTTTT
cdr3_aa: CASSYAGENTGELFF

d_call: TRBD1
clone_size: -
v_call: TRBV4-1
j_call: TRBJ1-2
cdr3_nt: TGCGCCAGCAGCCCCACGGGTTTGGGGGAGGGGGCCGATGGCTACACCTTC
cdr3_aa: CASSPTGLGEGADGYTF

d_call: TRBD2
clone_size: -
v_call: TRBV7-9
j_call: TRBJ2-1
cdr3_nt: TGTGCCAGCAGCTTAGGACTAGCGGGAGTCCTGGAGCAGTTCTTC
cdr3_aa: CASSLGLAGVLEQFF

d_call: -
clone_size: -
v_call: TRBV14
j_call: TRBJ2-7
cdr3_nt: TGTGCCAGCAGCCAGTTTGACTATTCCGAGCAGTACTTC
cdr3_aa: CASSQFDYSEQYF

d_call: -
clone_size: -
v_call: TRBV6-5
j_call: TRBJ2-3
cdr3_nt: TGTGCCAGCAGTCCTATTCAGGGAACAGATACGCAGTATTTT
cdr3_aa: CASSPIQGTDTQYF

d_call: -
clone_size: -
v_call: TRBV5-1
j_call: TRBJ2-2
cdr3_nt: TGCGCCAGCAGCACATCCACAGCGAACACCGGGGAGCTGTTTTTT
cdr3_aa: CASSTSTANTGELFF

d_call: TRBD1
clone_size: -
v_call: TRBV15
j_call: TRBJ1-1
cdr3_nt: TGTGCCACCCGGGGCAGGGGGCTCCTCAGTGAAGCTTTCTTT
cdr3_aa: CATRGRGLLSEAFF

d_call: -
clone_size: -
v_call: TRBV7-9
j_call: TRBJ1-4
cdr3_nt: TGTGCCAGCAGTTCAACAGGGTATGAAAAACTGTTTTTT
cdr3_aa: CASSSTGYEKLFF

d_call: -
clone_size: -
v_call: TRBV4-3
j_call: TRBJ2-7
cdr3_nt: TGCGCCAGCAGCCAAGATGGTTCAGAGGCGAGCTCCTACGAGCAGTACTTC
cdr3_aa: CASSQDGSEASSYEQYF

d_call: TRBD1
clone_size: -
v_call: TRBV28
j_call: TRBJ2-2
cdr3_nt: TGTGCCAGCAGTTTACTCCGGGACAGGGATTACGTGAACACCGGGGAGCTGTTTTTT
cdr3_aa: CASSLLRDRDYVNTGELFF

d_call: -
clone_size: -
v_call: TRBV19
j_call: TRBJ2-3
cdr3_nt: TGTGCCAGTAGACGCGTGGGCACAGATACGCAGTATTTT
cdr3_aa: CASRRVGTDTQYF

d_call: -
clone_size: -
v_call: TRBV6-6
j_call: TRBJ2-1
cdr3_nt: TGTGCCAGCAAGACCAAGGGGGTTTGGGCCAATGAGCAGTTCTTC
cdr3_aa: CASKTKGVWANEQFF

d_call: -
clone_size: once
v_call: TRBV14
j_call: TRBJ1-2
cdr3_nt: TGTGCCAGCAGCCAACGACCGAAGAACTATGGCTACACCTTC
cdr3_aa: CASSQRPKNYGYTF

d_call: -
clone_size: -
v_call: TRBV7-2
j_call: TRBJ1-1
cdr3_nt: TGTGCCAGCAGCTCACAGGGTGGGAACACTGAAGCTTTCTTT
cdr3_aa: CASSSQGGNTEAFF

d_call: -
clone_size: -
v_call: TRBV27
j_call: TRBJ1-1
cdr3_nt: TGTGCCAGCAGGTCCCCTATGAACACTGAAGCTTTCTTT
cdr3_aa: CASRSPMNTEAFF

d_call: -
clone_size: -
v_call: TRBV5-1
j_call: TRBJ2-3
cdr3_nt: TGCGCCAGCAGCACCCGCCGGGGGAGAGAGGCTACGCAGTATTTT
cdr3_aa: CASSTRRGREATQYF

d_call: TRBD1
clone_size: -
v_call: TRBV6-5
j_call: TRBJ1-5
cdr3_nt: TGTGCCAGCAGCCGGGACAGTAGTCAGCCCCAGCATTTT
cdr3_aa: CASSRDSSQPQHF

d_call: TRBD1
clone_size: -
v_call: TRBV5-1
j_call: TRBJ1-4
cdr3_nt: TGCGCCAGCAGCCGGGACAGACCAAATGAAAAACTGTTTTTT
cdr3_aa: CASSRDRPNEKLFF

d_call: TRBD2
clone_size: -
v_call: TRBV7-3
j_call: TRBJ2-2
cdr3_nt: TGTGCCAGCAGCGACGCGGGACTAGCGCTAGCGAACACCGGGGAGCTGTTTTTT
cdr3_aa: CASSDAGLALANTGELFF

d_call: -
clone_size: -
v_call: TRBV25-1
j_call: TRBJ2-5
cdr3_nt: TGTGCCAGCAGTGAATTAGATCGAGAGACCCAGTACTTC
cdr3_aa: CASSELDRETQYF

d_call: -
clone_size: -
v_call: TRBV25-1
j_call: TRBJ2-7
cdr3_nt: TGTGCCAGCAGTGACTCCCAGGGATCCTACGAGCAGTACTTC
cdr3_aa: CASSDSQGSYEQYF

d_call: -
clone_size: -
v_call: TRBV6-6
j_call: TRBJ2-7
cdr3_nt: TGTGCCAGCCTCGGTCACCCCTACGAGCAGTACTTC
cdr3_aa: CASLGHPYEQYF

d_call: -
clone_size: few
v_call: TRBV5-1
j_call: TRBJ2-2
cdr3_nt: TGCGCCAGCAGCTTGGCCGGGGGTAACACCGGGGAGCTGTTTTTT
cdr3_aa: CASSLAGGNTGELFF

d_call: TRBD2
clone_size: -
v_call: TRBV28
j_call: TRBJ2-7
cdr3_nt: TGTGCCAGCAGTTCCCGTATTGGTAGCGGGAACTACGAGCAGTACTTC
cdr3_aa: CASSSRIGSGNYEQYF

d_call: TRBD2
clone_size: -
v_call: TRBV11-3
j_call: TRBJ2-1
cdr3_nt: TGTGCCAGCAGCTTACTAGCGGGGGTCTACGAGCAGTTCTTC
cdr3_aa: CASSLLAGVYEQFF

d_call: TRBD2
clone_size: -
v_call: TRBV4-3
j_call: TRBJ2-1
cdr3_nt: TGCGCCAGCAGCCCCCGACTAGCGGAAAACTACAATGAGCAGTTCTTC
cdr3_aa: CASSPRLAENYNEQFF

d_call: -
clone_size: -
v_call: TRBV7-9
j_call: TRBJ2-3
cdr3_nt: TGTGCCAGCAGCCCACCCACAGATACGCAGTATTTT
cdr3_aa: CASSPPTDTQYF

d_call: -
clone_size: -
v_call: TRBV2
j_call: TRBJ1-4
cdr3_nt: TGTGCCAGCAGTAGTTCTGTAGCTCCTTTTAATGAAAAACTGTTTTTT
cdr3_aa: CASSSSVAPFNEKLFF

d_call: TRBD1
clone_size: -
v_call: TRBV6-7
j_call: TRBJ2-7
cdr3_nt: TGTGCCAGCAGTTTAGTAACAGGGGCGGAGAAGGGGTCCTACGAGCAGTACTTC
cdr3_aa: CASSLVTGAEKGSYEQYF

d_call: TRBD2
clone_size: -
v_call: TRBV7-7
j_call: TRBJ2-7
cdr3_nt: TGTGCTAGCAGCCCGGTAGGGGAGGGCCGGTACGAGCAGTACTTC
cdr3_aa: CASSPVGEGRYEQYF

d_call: -
clone_size: -
v_call: TRBV5-1
j_call: TRBJ2-3
cdr3_nt: TGCGCCAGCAGGCGGGACCTACACACAGATACGCAGTATTTT
cdr3_aa: CASRRDLHTDTQYF

d_call: -
clone_size: few
v_call: TRBV5-6
j_call: TRBJ2-1
cdr3_nt: TGTGCCAGCAGCTTGGGCCGTGGCGGATTCAATGAGCAGTTCTTC
cdr3_aa: CASSLGRGGFNEQFF

d_call: -
clone_size: -
v_call: TRBV5-6
j_call: TRBJ2-2
cdr3_nt: TGTGCCAGCAGCTTGGCAGGCCGAACCCCCGGGGAGCTGTTTTTT
cdr3_aa: CASSLAGRTPGELFF

d_call: -
clone_size: -
v_call: TRBV18
j_call: TRBJ2-3
cdr3_nt: TGTGCCAGCTCTGTGGCCAGCACAGATACGCAGTATTTT
cdr3_aa: CASSVASTDTQYF